The 8 T cell receptor beta chains presented below share a single source sample, sequenced in a study of blood T cell repertoires in COVID-19 (dated by TCRdb to the early 2020s). To prepare the library, the immunoSEQ multiplex PCR assay was applied. The clones in this table, taken by TCRdb from immuneACCESS, are in-frame only. Not every clone is retained; where verified, under half of the shortfall comes from an unresolved V gene, and the cause of the rest is unknown. The sample includes about 53,000 clones, with 90% observed a single time. The ten biggest clones cover around 3% of the sample. Sequences were obtained from peripheral blood. These receptors were taken from a human donor in a cohort sampled during active COVID-19.

This chain links TRBV28 with TRBJ1-2, with 8 bases aligning to TRBD1. This CDR3 is 14 amino acids long. Germline lookup yields CDR1 MDHEN and CDR2 SYDVKM. Germline trimming cut 4 bases from V and 8 bases from J; bases unmatched to any gene: 9. The CDR3 sequence is CASSSASDRAGYTF. In DNA form, the CDR3 reads TGTGCCAGCAGTTCAGCTTCGGACAGGGCGGGCTACACCTTC.

The chain carries TRBV27 and TRBJ2-1; the D gene is possibly TRBD2 (6 bases). CDR3 length equals 16 residues. The ends were cut back, 7 bases at V and 1 base at J, with 17 bases in the middle. The germline V gene encodes CDR1 MNHEY and CDR2 SMNVEV (reference sequence). The CDR3 loop is CASKPAGLRSYNEQFF. Written as DNA, the CDR3 is TGTGCCAGCAAACCCGCGGGACTCCGATCCTACAATGAGCAGTTCTTC.

The chain carries TRBV10-3 and TRBJ2-7; D is possibly TRBD1 (6 bases). CDR3 size: 12 residues. The germline V gene encodes CDR1 ENHRY and CDR2 SYGVKD. V was shortened by 4 bases and J by 4 bases, with 8 bases between the two germline ends. The CDR3 spells CAISGTGYEQYV. The CDR3 DNA sequence: TGTGCCATCAGTGGAACAGGGTACGAGCAGTACGTC.

CDR3 in amino acids: CSVDGAAGELFF. The CDR3, as DNA: TGCAGCGTCGATGGGGCGGCCGGGGAGCTGTTTTTT. The J gene is TRBJ2-2, the V gene TRBV29-1; tentative D call: TRBD1 (5 bases). Per germline, CDR1 SQVTM and CDR2 ANQGSEA. This CDR3 is built from 12 residues. V was pared by 6 bases and J by 6 bases, with 11 bases between.

CDR3 in DNA: TGTGCCAGCTCACAAACGACTCACAGGGGCCTCCGGAATGAGCAGTTCTTC. The encoded protein is CASSQTTHRGLRNEQFF. V usage is TRBV18 and J usage is TRBJ2-1; 7 nucleotides align to TRBD1. Germline CDR1 reads KGHSH; CDR2 reads LQKENI. The CDR3 is 17 residues long. Trimming removed 4 bases from V and 7 bases from J; junction bases left unmatched: 16.

This clone was recorded only once. The V call is TRBV9, the J call TRBJ2-1; TRBD1 matches 7 bases. The CDR3 runs to 15 residues. J was trimmed by 3 bases and V by 4 bases; bases with no gene match: 7. Germline V gives CDR1 SGDLS, CDR2 YYNGEE. The CDR3 here is CASSPRDRYYNEQFF. DNA of the CDR3: TGTGCCAGCAGCCCAAGGGACAGATACTACAATGAGCAGTTCTTC.

The chain uses TRBV4-3 and TRBJ1-2, with 8 bases that match TRBD1. CDR3 length: 16 residues. V lost 0 bases to trimming and J lost 5 bases; unmatched junction nucleotides: 8. Germline V CDR1 and CDR2: LGHNA, YSLEER. This chain's CDR3 is CASSQDLMDRAYGYTF. CDR3 DNA sequence: TGCGCCAGCAGCCAAGACTTAATGGACAGGGCGTATGGCTACACCTTC.

The J gene is TRBJ1-4, the V gene TRBV27, with 9 positions matching TRBD1. The CDR3 is 15 amino acids. V dropped 6 bases and J dropped 4; count of bases not matched to a gene: 6. CDR1 is MNHEY, CDR2 SMNVEV, per germline (reference sequence). This CDR3 reads CASRTRQGVNEKLFF. In DNA, the CDR3 is TGTGCCAGCAGAACCCGACAGGGGGTTAATGAAAAACTGTTTTTT.